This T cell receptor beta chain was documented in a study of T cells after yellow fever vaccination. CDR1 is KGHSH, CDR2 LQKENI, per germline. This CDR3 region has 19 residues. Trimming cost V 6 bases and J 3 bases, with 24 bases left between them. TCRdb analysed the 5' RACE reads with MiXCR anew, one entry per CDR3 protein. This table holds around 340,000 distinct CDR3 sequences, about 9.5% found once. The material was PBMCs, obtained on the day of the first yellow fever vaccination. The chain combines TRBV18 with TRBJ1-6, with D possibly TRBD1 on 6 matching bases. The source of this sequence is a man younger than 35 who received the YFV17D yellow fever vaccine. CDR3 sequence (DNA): TGTGCCAGCTCGCCAGTACGGGACAAAGCCCTTCTCTATAATTCACCCCTCCACTTT. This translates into CASSPVRDKALLYNSPLHF. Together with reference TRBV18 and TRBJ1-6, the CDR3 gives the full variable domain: NAGVMQNPRHLVRRRGQEARLRCSPMKGHSHVYWYRQLPEEGLKFMVYLQKENIIDESGMPKERFSAEFPKEGPSILRIQQVVRGDSAAYFCASSPVRDKALLYNSPLHFGNGTRLTVT.